Each of the 24 T cell receptor beta chains below was sequenced from the same sample in a study of CD4 T cells in lung cancer. At least 3 cm from the malignant lesion, non-adjacent lung tissue was taken from the same resection. Assay used: immunoSEQ multiplex PCR; TCRdb lists only in-frame clones, some missing. The repertoire consists of about 10,000 clones, with approximately 66% occurring once and the leading ten covering approximately 15%. Sequencing input: normal lung tissue taken away from the tumor. The source of these receptors is a man between 60 and 70 years old with non-small cell lung cancer.

This sequence joins TRBV10-3 and TRBJ2-7, with 14 bases matching TRBD2. After removal of 6 bases from V and 4 bases from J, the junction contained 5 bases not matched to a gene. Per germline, CDR1 ENHRY and CDR2 SYGVKD. This CDR3 contains 15 residues. CDR3 region: CAISSRTSGGYEQYF. DNA for the CDR3: TGTGCCATCAGCTCACGGACTAGCGGGGGGTACGAGCAGTACTTC.

In its sample, this clone is large. The chain couples TRBV5-4 to TRBJ2-3, with TRBD2 matching 15 bases. This CDR3 spans 16 amino acids. Germline trimming cut 4 bases from V and 10 bases from J; bases unmatched to any gene: 10. CDR1 is SGHNT, CDR2 YYREEE, per germline (reference sequence). CDR3: CASSPGLAGGPWSQYF. The CDR3 coding sequence is TGTGCCAGCAGCCCCGGACTAGCGGGAGGGCCATGGTCGCAGTATTTT.

The rearrangement links TRBV12-2 to TRBJ2-1; TRBD2 is taken as the D call from the table, unchecked against the DNA. TRBV12-2 constitutes a pseudogene. The CDR3 totals 17 residues. The CDR3 bases are TGTGCAAGTCGCACCGAGAGGACTAGCGGGAGAGTAGATGAGCAGTTCTTC. Encoded protein: CASRTERTSGRVDEQFF.

This clone has only one observation. The gene calls are TRBV7-8 and TRBJ2-5, with 7 bases lining up with TRBD1. V was clipped by 3 bases and J by 4 bases; unmatched bases: 5. The CDR3 has 14 residues. CDR1 is SGHVS, CDR2 FQNEAQ, per germline. The CDR3 reads CASSFSGTVETQYF. Written as DNA, the CDR3 is TGTGCCAGCAGCTTTTCCGGGACAGTAGAGACCCAGTACTTC.

The V call is TRBV6-5, the J call TRBJ1-2; possible D gene TRBD1, 5 bases. Germline CDR1 reads MNHEY; CDR2 reads SVGAGI. Trimming took off 5 bases at V and 9 bases at J, with 16 bases between the two ends. The CDR3 runs to 13 residues. CDR3 bases: TGTGCCAGCAGTCCCCAGGGTTTAGGAAGCTACACCTTC. It yields the protein CASSPQGLGSYTF.

J is TRBJ2-3 and V is TRBV7-3; 7 nucleotides match TRBD2. The CDR3 has 13 amino acids. J lost 5 bases, V lost 2 bases, and 1 base had no gene match. The germline CDR1 and CDR2 sequences are SGHTA and FQGTGA. DNA of the CDR3: TGTGCCAGCAGCTTAGCGGGAGAAGATACGCAGTATTTT. It specifies CASSLAGEDTQYF.

The V call is TRBV7-3, the J call TRBJ2-1, with D unclear. The CDR3 loop spans 15 amino acids. Looked up from germline, CDR1 is SGHTA and CDR2 is FQGTGA. The V end was cut by 1 base, the J end by 1 base, with 8 bases between. DNA of the CDR3: TGTGCCAGCAGCTTAAGCGGTACGTCCTACAATGAGCAGTTCTTC. It encodes CASSLSGTSYNEQFF.

The chain recombines TRBV5-6 with TRBJ1-5, with 9 nucleotides matching TRBD1. Per the germline V gene, CDR1 is SGHDT and CDR2 is YYEEEE. CDR3 length equals 17 residues. V lost 4 bases and J lost 2; bases outside the gene matches: 10. The CDR3 DNA is TGTGCCAGCAGCCTGGGGACAGGGATATTTGGCAATCAGCCCCAGCATTTT. Amino acid sequence: CASSLGTGIFGNQPQHF.

The rearrangement links TRBV15 to TRBJ2-6; D gene uncertain. CDR1 and CDR2 from the germline V gene are LNHNV and YYDKDF (reference sequence). V was cut by 0 bases and J by 1 base, with 7 bases left in between. This CDR3 is built from 16 residues. The CDR3 nucleotides are TGTGCCACCAGCAGAGAACGAGGATCTGGGGCCAACGTCCTGACTTTC. This gives the protein CATSRERGSGANVLTF.

The chain couples TRBV30 to TRBJ2-2; 7 bases are a match to TRBD1. The V and J ends lost 3 bases and 6 bases, in that order; junction bases with no gene match: 4. The germline V gene has CDR1 GTSNPN and CDR2 SVGIG (reference sequence). The CDR3 is 13 amino acids. The DNA for the CDR3 is TGTGCCTGGAGGATACAGGGGCCCGGGGAGCTGTTTTTT. This gives the protein CAWRIQGPGELFF.

This clone was counted only a few times. The chain recombines TRBV5-1 with TRBJ2-3, with 10 bases that match TRBD2. The germline gives CDR1 SGHRS, CDR2 YFSETQ. The CDR3 is 16 amino acids. The trim removed 4 bases at V and 3 bases at J, leaving 8 bases unmatched. DNA for the CDR3: TGCGCCAGCAGCGGATTAGCGGGAGGAAGGACAGATACGCAGTATTTT. Translated: CASSGLAGGRTDTQYF. Complete variable domain (other parts from reference TRBV5-1 and TRBJ2-3): KAGVTQTPRYLIKTRGQQVTLSCSPISGHRSVSWYQQTPGQGLQFLFEYFSETQRNKGNFPGRFSGRQFSNSRSEMNVSTLELGDSALYLCASSGLAGGRTDTQYFGPGTRLTVL.

The chain has TRBV11-2 and TRBJ2-5; D not resolved. In germline, CDR1 is SGHAT, CDR2 FQNNGV. The length of the CDR3 is 14 residues. Deletions cut 0 bases from V and 2 bases from J, with 7 bases between. The CDR3 sequence is CASSLDRVQETQYF. CDR3 nucleotide sequence: TGTGCCAGCAGCTTAGATCGGGTTCAAGAGACCCAGTACTTC.

This clone came up a few times. This sequence joins TRBV19 and TRBJ1-1; possible D gene TRBD1, 5 bases. Per the germline V gene, CDR1 is LNHDA and CDR2 is SQIVND (reference sequence). CDR3 length equals 14 residues. V gave up 4 bases and J gave up 1 base, with 10 bases separating them. This CDR3 is CASSTLTANTEAFF. The CDR3 bases are TGTGCCAGTAGTACTCTGACAGCGAACACTGAAGCTTTCTTT.

There are a few counts of this clone. As DNA, the CDR3 is TGTGCCAGCAGTTTACAGGGCTACGAGCAGTACTTC. Protein: CASSLQGYEQYF. The rearrangement uses TRBV6-5 and TRBJ2-7, with a tentative D call TRBD1 (6 bases). The CDR3 extends over 12 amino acids. Germline V gene data show CDR1 as MNHEY and CDR2 as SVGAGI. V was cut by 4 bases and J by 3 bases, with 7 bases left in between.

The V call is TRBV7-2, the J call TRBJ1-5; D unclear. The V and J ends lost 2 bases and 7 bases respectively, with 9 bases between them. CDR1 is SGHTA and CDR2 is FQGNSA in the germline V gene. This CDR3 has 13 amino acids. The CDR3 nucleotides read TGTGCCAGCAGCTTATTTTTTCAGCAGCCCCAGCATTTT. It is translated as CASSLFFQQPQHF.

This clone rates as medium-sized. The gene calls are TRBV2 and TRBJ1-3; 7 positions match TRBD1. V dropped 7 bases and J dropped 0; count of bases not matched to a gene: 9. The CDR3 totals 16 residues. Germline V CDR1 and CDR2: SNHLY, FYNNEI. The chain's CDR3 is CASTKTTGTSGNTIYF. The DNA of the CDR3 is TGTGCCAGCACCAAGACGACAGGGACCTCTGGAAACACCATATATTTT.

V and J are TRBV6-1 and TRBJ1-5; D might be TRBD1 (5 bases). This CDR3 is 16 amino acids long. The V end was cut by 3 bases, the J end by 7 bases, with 19 bases between. Germline assignment: CDR1 MNHNS and CDR2 SASEGT. The CDR3: CASSELPGGMRQPQHF. CDR3 bases: TGTGCCAGCAGTGAGCTCCCCGGGGGTATGAGGCAGCCCCAGCATTTT.

This clone was found once. The chain employs TRBV11-3 and TRBJ2-1; 9 nucleotides align to TRBD1. This CDR3 spans 19 amino acids. After removal of 1 base from V and 1 base from J, the junction contained 11 bases not matched to a gene. Germline CDR1 and CDR2: SGHNT and YENEEA. The CDR3: CASSLGGHRGQLSYNEQFF. The CDR3 DNA reads as TGTGCCAGCAGCTTAGGGGGCCACAGGGGGCAACTTTCCTACAATGAGCAGTTCTTC.

The J gene is TRBJ2-7, the V gene TRBV28; 12 bases agree with TRBD1. The germline gives CDR1 MDHEN, CDR2 SYDVKM. CDR3 length: 16 residues. The junction had 11 bases not matched to a gene; V was cut back by 5 bases and J by 6 bases. CDR3 sequence reads: CASSTNPGQGAGEQYF. In DNA, the CDR3 is TGTGCCAGCAGTACCAATCCGGGACAGGGGGCAGGCGAGCAGTACTTC. The whole variable domain, filled in from reference TRBV28 and TRBJ2-7, reads DVKVTQSSRYLVKRTGEKVFLECVQDMDHENMFWYRQDPGLGLRLIYFSYDVKMKEKGDIPEGYSVSREKKERFSLILESASTNQTSMYLCASSTNPGQGAGEQYFGPGTRLTVT.

The chain is built from TRBV6-1 and TRBJ1-2; D is unresolved. CDR1 and CDR2 from the germline V gene are MNHNS and SASEGT. The CDR3 covers 13 residues. This CDR3 is CATSAGFNYGYTF. The CDR3 bases are TGTGCTACCTCGGCGGGGTTTAACTATGGCTACACCTTC.

V usage is TRBV11-3 and J usage is TRBJ2-1, with D maybe TRBD2 (6 bases). The germline CDR1 and CDR2 sequences are SGHNT and YENEEA. V lost 5 bases to trimming and J lost 2 bases, with 10 bases between them. The CDR3 is 14 amino acids. The CDR3 nucleotides read TGTGCCAGCAGCCCGGCGGGGCCCTACAATGAGCAGTTCTTC. Its protein product is CASSPAGPYNEQFF.

V usage is TRBV7-3 and J usage is TRBJ2-3, with 14 bases aligning to TRBD2. Germline CDR1 SGHTA, CDR2 FQGTGA. CDR3 size: 20 residues. Trimming took 5 bases from V and 6 from J; bases not matched to a gene: 19. CDR3 region: CASSPPAGTSGSRAPDTQYF. In nucleotides, the CDR3 is TGTGCCAGCAGCCCCCCGGCTGGGACTAGCGGGAGTCGGGCCCCGGATACGCAGTATTTT.

The chain recombines TRBV11-3 with TRBJ2-1, with a possible D match to TRBD1 (6 bases). The length of the CDR3 is 15 residues. In germline, CDR1 is SGHNT, CDR2 YENEEA. The V gene lost 4 bases and the J gene lost 5 bases, with 15 bases spanning the gap. DNA of the CDR3: TGTGCCAGCAGCTCGGGCCGGGACAACCACAATGAGCAGTTCTTC. Its translation: CASSSGRDNHNEQFF.

The chain recombines TRBV6-1 with TRBJ2-1; D perhaps matches TRBD1 (5 bases). CDR1 MNHNS and CDR2 SASEGT come from the germline V gene. This CDR3 spans 14 amino acids. Trimming stripped 11 bases from V and 2 bases from J, with 16 bases between. The CDR3 region is CAGESGSTYNEQFF. The CDR3 DNA reads TGTGCCGGCGAGTCAGGGTCCACCTACAATGAGCAGTTCTTC.